One and the same sample provided the 12 T cell receptor beta chains below, sequenced in a study of blood T cells in healthy people across ages. Using a J-beta primer mix together with a sample-barcoded 5' primer, a second PCR was run for about 6 to 12 cycles. TCRdb used MiXCR to reprocess the 5' RACE reads, holding one entry per CDR3 protein. The sample shows some 800,000 distinct CDR3 sequences, 40% to 50% of them seen only once. Sequencing input: blood. These receptors were taken from a man in his sixties in good health.

About this clonotype: Since a much larger clone is just one base distant, this may be a read error. V usage is TRBV20-1 and J usage is TRBJ1-6; D is undetermined. CDR3 length: 14 amino acids. With 3 bases removed from V and 6 bases from J, the gap between germline ends came to 12 bases. Germline lookup yields CDR1 DFQATT and CDR2 SNEGSKA (reference sequence). The CDR3 here is CSASHSGLNSPLHF. In DNA, the CDR3 is TGCAGTGCTAGTCATAGCGGACTTAATTCACCCCTCCACTTT.

This chain links TRBV19 with TRBJ2-1, with 10 bases lining up with TRBD1. This CDR3 has 18 residues. Germline CDR1 is LNHDA and CDR2 is SQIVND (reference sequence). V was pared by 4 bases and J by 7 bases, with 16 bases of the junction left unmatched. The DNA of the CDR3 is TGTGCCAGTAGTAGACTCCCGGGACAGGGGCAGATCCAGAATGAGCAGTTCTTC. It encodes CASSRLPGQGQIQNEQFF. The full variable domain, its missing parts supplied by reference TRBV19 and TRBJ2-1, is DGGITQSPKYLFRKEGQNVTLSCEQNLNHDAMYWYRQDPGQGLRLIYYSQIVNDFQKGDIAEGYSVSREKKESFPLTVTSAQKNPTAFYLCASSRLPGQGQIQNEQFFGPGTRLTVL.

In this sample, this clonotype turned up a few times. This chain links TRBV7-9 with TRBJ2-2; 7 bases match TRBD2. CDR3 length: 14 amino acids. The V gene end was trimmed by 6 bases and the J gene end by 1 base; junction bases not matched to a gene: 2. The germline CDR1 and CDR2 sequences are SEHNR and FQNEAQ (reference sequence). DNA for the CDR3: TGTGCCAGCAGTGGGGGGGAGAACACCGGGGAGCTGTTTTTT. It is translated as CASSGGENTGELFF.

This clonotype was recorded a few times. The chain combines TRBV24-1 with TRBJ2-1; possibly TRBD2 for D (6 bases). This CDR3 has 13 residues. V was shortened by 3 bases and J by 7 bases, with 9 bases between the two germline ends. CDR1 is KGHDR, CDR2 SFDVKD, per germline. DNA of the CDR3: TGTGCCACCAGTGATGGGGGGTGGAATGAGCAGTTCTTC. It codes for CATSDGGWNEQFF.

This clonotype was observed once. The chain carries TRBV5-5 and TRBJ1-1; D is unclear. Deletions cut 0 bases from V and 5 bases from J, with 11 bases between. This CDR3 comprises 14 residues. In germline, CDR1 is SGHKS, CDR2 YYEKEE (reference sequence). CDR3 region: CASSLVGYETEAFF. Written as DNA, the CDR3 is TGTGCCAGCAGCTTGGTAGGATATGAGACTGAAGCTTTCTTT.

This chain joins TRBV7-8 and TRBJ1-4; TRBD1 might be the D (5 bases). V was clipped by 5 bases and J by 8 bases, with 18 bases between them. Germline CDR1 SGHVS, CDR2 FQNEAQ. This CDR3 has 15 amino acids. The CDR3 coding sequence is TGTGCCAGCAGCCAAGGTCTCCAGGGTGGCGAAAAACTGTTTTTT. Translation gives CASSQGLQGGEKLFF.

The rearrangement joins TRBV12-3 or TRBV12-4 to TRBJ2-3; 10 bases agree with TRBD2. J gave up 3 bases and V 6 bases, and 3 bases lay outside the gene matches. This CDR3 is 14 amino acids long. The CDR3 sequence is CASRGTSDTDTQYF. The CDR3 bases are TGTGCCAGCAGGGGGACTAGCGATACAGATACGCAGTATTTT.

The rearrangement uses TRBV19 and TRBJ2-5, with 7 bases lining up with TRBD1. The CDR3 loop spans 15 amino acids. Losses at the gene ends were 5 bases for V and 2 bases for J; bases not matched to a gene: 8. The germline V gene has CDR1 LNHDA and CDR2 SQIVND (reference sequence). The CDR3 is CASSSWTGGQETQYF. CDR3 DNA: TGTGCCAGTAGTTCCTGGACAGGTGGACAAGAGACCCAGTACTTC.

The chain uses TRBV20-1 and TRBJ2-7; 8 positions agree with TRBD1. CDR3 length equals 13 residues. V dropped 5 bases and J dropped 6; count of bases not matched to a gene: 9. Germline values: CDR1 DFQATT, CDR2 SNEGSKA (reference sequence). The CDR3 is CSAVGAGGGEQYF. CDR3 nucleotides: TGCAGTGCTGTAGGGGCAGGGGGCGGCGAGCAGTACTTC.

This clonotype was found a few times. The chain combines TRBV7-2 with TRBJ2-3; 12 bases map to TRBD2. Per the germline V gene, CDR1 is SGHTA and CDR2 is FQGNSA. V trimming: 5 bases; J trimming: 13 bases; junction bases outside the gene matches: 7. The CDR3 is 13 residues long. The CDR3 nucleotides read TGTGCCAGCAGCCAGACTAGCGGGGGCCGGGAGTATTTT. It specifies CASSQTSGGREYF.

The chain employs TRBV12-5 and TRBJ2-7; 12 nucleotides line up with TRBD2. The J call may not be correct, given that the DNA end is closer to TRBJ2-5. Germline loops: CDR1 LGHNT, CDR2 FRNRAP. The CDR3 is 17 residues long. The CDR3 spells CASGLPNLAGGPGTQYF. The CDR3 nucleotides read TGTGCTAGTGGTTTGCCCAATCTAGCGGGGGGGCCTGGGACCCAGTACTTC.

The rearrangement uses TRBV27 and TRBJ1-2; D call uncertain. The CDR3 extends over 16 amino acids. Trimming cost V 5 bases and J 4 bases, with 20 bases left between them. The germline V gene has CDR1 MNHEY and CDR2 SMNVEV (reference sequence). The CDR3: CASSTRVGMEGYGYTF. The CDR3 DNA follows: TGTGCCAGCAGTACCCGGGTAGGCATGGAGGGCTATGGCTACACCTTC.